Below are 2 T cell receptor beta chains sequenced from a single sample in a study of cytomegalovirus exposure and HLA in healthy donors. Both 60 Vbeta primers and 13 Jbeta primers went into the PCR. Profiled with immunoSEQ multiplex PCR; TCRdb holds only in-frame clones, not every one. Of some 130,000 clones in the sample, under 90% were seen once. Sequences were obtained from PBMCs. These receptors were taken from a woman aged 40 to 50 in good health and CMV-seronegative.

The chain links TRBV27 to TRBJ1-5, with TRBD1 matching 10 bases. After removal of 4 bases from V and 6 bases from J, the junction contained 3 bases not matched to a gene. The CDR3 totals 14 residues. Per germline, CDR1 MNHEY and CDR2 SMNVEV (reference sequence). CDR3 sequence reads: CASSWTGGAQPQHF. DNA of the CDR3: TGTGCCAGCAGTTGGACAGGGGGTGCTCAGCCCCAGCATTTT.

The chain recombines TRBV5-4 with TRBJ2-5; tentatively, D is TRBD2 (5 bases). CDR1 is SGHNT and CDR2 is YYREEE in the germline V gene (reference sequence). CDR3 length equals 15 residues. Trimming took 0 bases from V and 2 from J, leaving 11 bases between them. Here the CDR3 reads CASSLEGGLQETQYF. The CDR3 region has the DNA TGTGCCAGCAGCTTGGAGGGCGGGCTACAAGAGACCCAGTACTTC.